This TCR beta chain came from a study of T cell repertoires in cytomegalovirus infection. On the study more broadly: CMV epitopes used comprised recently identified HLA-C-restricted ones and well-studied HLA-B-restricted ones.

The CDR3 is made up of 13 amino acids. V lost 8 bases and J lost 0, with 11 bases in between. Per the germline V gene, CDR1 is ENHRY and CDR2 is SYGVKD. Study-level findings and limits: Dominant in the ex vivo response were TCR beta clonotypes restricted by HLA-C and specific for CMV.

TCRdb re-derived calls from the reads in MiXCR, one entry per CDR3 protein. The table includes roughly 990,000 distinct CDR3 sequences, about a third detected once. This clonotype was counted between two and nine times. Its antigen is still unknown. The sample consisted of cultured CD8+ T cells from PBMCs, taken from culture after CMV antigen stimulation. This receptor was obtained from a human donor in good health (CMV status not recorded). Some clones in this sample may be carry-over from other donors' samples. The chain has TRBV10-3 and TRBJ2-7; D may correspond to TRBD1 or TRBD2 (5 bases each). Written as DNA, the CDR3 is TGTGCCATCCACGCAGGGAGCTCCTACGAGCAGTACTTC. Translation: CAIHAGSSYEQYF.